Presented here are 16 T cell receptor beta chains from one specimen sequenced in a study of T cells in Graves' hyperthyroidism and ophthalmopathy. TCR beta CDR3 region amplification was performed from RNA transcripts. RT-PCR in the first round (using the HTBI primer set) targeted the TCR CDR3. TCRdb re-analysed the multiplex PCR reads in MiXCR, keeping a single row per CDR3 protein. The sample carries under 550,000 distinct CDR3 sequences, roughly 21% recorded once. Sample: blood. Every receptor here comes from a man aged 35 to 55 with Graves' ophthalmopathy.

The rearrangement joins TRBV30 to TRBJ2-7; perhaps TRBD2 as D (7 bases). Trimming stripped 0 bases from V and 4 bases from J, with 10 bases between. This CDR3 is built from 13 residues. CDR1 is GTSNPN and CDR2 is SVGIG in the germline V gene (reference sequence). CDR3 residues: CAWSVGGVYEQYF. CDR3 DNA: TGTGCCTGGAGTGTAGGGGGGGTTTACGAGCAGTACTTC. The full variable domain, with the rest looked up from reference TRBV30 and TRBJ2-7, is SQTIHQWPATLVQPVGSPLSLECTVEGTSNPNLYWYRQAAGRGLQLLFYSVGIGQISSEVPQNLSASRPQDRQFILSSKKLLLSDSGFYLCAWSVGGVYEQYFGPGTRLTVT.

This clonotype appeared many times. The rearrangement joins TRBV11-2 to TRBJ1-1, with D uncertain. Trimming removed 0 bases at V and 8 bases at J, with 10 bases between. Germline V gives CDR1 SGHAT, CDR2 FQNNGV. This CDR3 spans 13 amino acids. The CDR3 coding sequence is TGTGCCAGCAGCTTAGACGGTCGCAGCGAAGCTTTCTTT. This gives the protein CASSLDGRSEAFF.

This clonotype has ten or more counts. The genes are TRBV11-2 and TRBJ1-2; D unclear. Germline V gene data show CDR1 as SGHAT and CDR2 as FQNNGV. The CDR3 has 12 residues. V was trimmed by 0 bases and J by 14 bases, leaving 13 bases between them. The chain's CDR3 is CASSLEGGRSTF. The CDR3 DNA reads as TGTGCCAGCAGCTTAGAGGGTGGAAGGAGTACCTTC.

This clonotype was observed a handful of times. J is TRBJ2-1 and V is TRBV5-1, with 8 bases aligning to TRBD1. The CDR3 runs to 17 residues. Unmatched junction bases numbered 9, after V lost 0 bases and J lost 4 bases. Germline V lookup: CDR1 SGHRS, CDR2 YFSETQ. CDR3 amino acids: CASSLDAGGVGYNEQFF. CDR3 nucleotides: TGCGCCAGCAGCTTGGATGCAGGGGGCGTTGGGTACAATGAGCAGTTCTTC.

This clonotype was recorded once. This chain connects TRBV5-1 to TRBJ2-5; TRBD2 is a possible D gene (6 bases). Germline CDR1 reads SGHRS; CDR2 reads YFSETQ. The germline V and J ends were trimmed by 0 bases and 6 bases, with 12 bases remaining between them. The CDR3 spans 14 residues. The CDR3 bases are TGCGCCAGCAGCTTGGCGGGGGAGGTAAAGACCCAGTACTTC. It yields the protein CASSLAGEVKTQYF.

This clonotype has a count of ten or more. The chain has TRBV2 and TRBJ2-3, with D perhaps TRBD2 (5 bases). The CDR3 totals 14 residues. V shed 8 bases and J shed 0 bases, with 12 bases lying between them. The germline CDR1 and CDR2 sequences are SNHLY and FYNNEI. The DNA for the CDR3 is TGTGCCAGCCCGAGGGCCTCTAGCACAGATACGCAGTATTTT. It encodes CASPRASSTDTQYF.

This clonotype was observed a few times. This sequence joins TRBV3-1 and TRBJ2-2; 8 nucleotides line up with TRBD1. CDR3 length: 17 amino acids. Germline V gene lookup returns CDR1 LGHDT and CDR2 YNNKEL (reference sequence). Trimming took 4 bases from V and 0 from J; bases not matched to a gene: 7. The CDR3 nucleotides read TGTGCCAGCAGCCGGCTCCCGGACAGGGCGAACACCGGGGAGCTGTTTTTT. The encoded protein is CASSRLPDRANTGELFF.

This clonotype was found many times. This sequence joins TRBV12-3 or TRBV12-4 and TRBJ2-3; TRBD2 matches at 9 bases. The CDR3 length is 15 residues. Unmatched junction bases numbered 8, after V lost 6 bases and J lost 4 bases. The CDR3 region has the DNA TGTGCCAGCAGCCGGGGACTAGCCACCTCAGATACGCAGTATTTT. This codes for CASSRGLATSDTQYF.

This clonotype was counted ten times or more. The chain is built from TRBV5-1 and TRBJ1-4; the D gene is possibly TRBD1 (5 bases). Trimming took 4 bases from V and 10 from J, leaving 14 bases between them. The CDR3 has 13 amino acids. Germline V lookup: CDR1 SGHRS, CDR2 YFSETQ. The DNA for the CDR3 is TGCGCCAGCAGCAGGGGCGAGATGTCAAAACTGTTTTTT. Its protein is CASSRGEMSKLFF.

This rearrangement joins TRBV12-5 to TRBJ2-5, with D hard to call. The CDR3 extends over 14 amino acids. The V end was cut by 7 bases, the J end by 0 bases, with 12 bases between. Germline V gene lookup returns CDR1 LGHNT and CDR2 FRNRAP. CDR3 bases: TGTGCTAGTGCCCCGGGCACGTACCAAGAGACCCAGTACTTC. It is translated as CASAPGTYQETQYF.

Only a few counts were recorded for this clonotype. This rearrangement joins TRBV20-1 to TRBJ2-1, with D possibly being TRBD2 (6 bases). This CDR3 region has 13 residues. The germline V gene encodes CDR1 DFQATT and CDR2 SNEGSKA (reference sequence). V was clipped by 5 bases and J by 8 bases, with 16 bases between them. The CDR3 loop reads CSALLSSVYEQFF. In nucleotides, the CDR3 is TGCAGTGCTTTACTCTCTAGCGTCTATGAGCAGTTCTTC.

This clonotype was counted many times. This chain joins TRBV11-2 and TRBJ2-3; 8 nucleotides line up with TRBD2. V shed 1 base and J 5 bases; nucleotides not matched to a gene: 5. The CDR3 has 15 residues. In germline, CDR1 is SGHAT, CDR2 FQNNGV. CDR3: CASSLGVLAGDTQYF. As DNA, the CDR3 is TGTGCCAGCAGCTTAGGAGTGCTAGCGGGAGATACGCAGTATTTT.

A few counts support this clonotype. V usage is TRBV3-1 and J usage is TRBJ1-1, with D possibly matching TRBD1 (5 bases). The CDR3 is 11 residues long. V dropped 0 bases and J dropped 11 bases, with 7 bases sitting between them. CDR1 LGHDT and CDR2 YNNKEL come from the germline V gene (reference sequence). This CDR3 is CASSQDEGAFF. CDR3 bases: TGTGCCAGCAGCCAAGATGAGGGGGCTTTCTTT.

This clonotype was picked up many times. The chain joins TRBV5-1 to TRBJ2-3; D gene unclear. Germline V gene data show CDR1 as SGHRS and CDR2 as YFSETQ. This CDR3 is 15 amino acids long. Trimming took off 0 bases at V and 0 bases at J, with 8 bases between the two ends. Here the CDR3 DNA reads TGCGCCAGCAGCTTGGAGCCGCTTAGCACAGATACGCAGTATTTT. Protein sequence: CASSLEPLSTDTQYF.

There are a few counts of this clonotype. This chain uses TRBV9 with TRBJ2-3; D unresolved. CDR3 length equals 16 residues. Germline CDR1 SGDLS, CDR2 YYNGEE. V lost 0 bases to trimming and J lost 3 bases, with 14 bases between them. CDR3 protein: CASSVEAGARTDTQYF. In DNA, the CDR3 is TGTGCCAGCAGCGTAGAGGCAGGTGCGAGAACAGATACGCAGTATTTT.

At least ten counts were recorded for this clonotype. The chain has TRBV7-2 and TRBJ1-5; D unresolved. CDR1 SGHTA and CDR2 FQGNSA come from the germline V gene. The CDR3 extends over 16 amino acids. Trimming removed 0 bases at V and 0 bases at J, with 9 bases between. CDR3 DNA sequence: TGTGCCAGCAGCTTAGCGGACCCCTATAGCAATCAGCCCCAGCATTTT. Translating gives CASSLADPYSNQPQHF. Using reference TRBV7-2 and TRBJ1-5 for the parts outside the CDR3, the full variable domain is GAGVSQSPSNKVTEKGKDVELRCDPISGHTALYWYRQSLGQGLEFLIYFQGNSAPDKSGLPSDRFSAERTGGSVSTLTIQRTQQEDSAVYLCASSLADPYSNQPQHFGDGTRLSIL.